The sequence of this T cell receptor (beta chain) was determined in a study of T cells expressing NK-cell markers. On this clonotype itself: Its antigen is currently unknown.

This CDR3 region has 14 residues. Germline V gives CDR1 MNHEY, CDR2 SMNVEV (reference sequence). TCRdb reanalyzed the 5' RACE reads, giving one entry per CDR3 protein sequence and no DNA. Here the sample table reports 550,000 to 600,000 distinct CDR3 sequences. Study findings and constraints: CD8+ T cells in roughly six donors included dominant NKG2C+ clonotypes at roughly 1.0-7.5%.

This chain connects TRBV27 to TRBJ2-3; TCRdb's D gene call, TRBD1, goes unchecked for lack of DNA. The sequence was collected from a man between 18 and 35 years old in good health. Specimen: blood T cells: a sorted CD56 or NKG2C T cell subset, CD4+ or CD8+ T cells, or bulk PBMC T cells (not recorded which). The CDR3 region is CASRTGGILDTQYF.